Below are 13 T cell receptor beta chains sequenced from a single sample in a study of T cells in Graves' hyperthyroidism and ophthalmopathy. TCR beta CDR3 regions were amplified from RNA. A first-round RT-PCR of the TCR CDR3 used the HTBI primer set. TCRdb called the multiplex PCR reads again in MiXCR, with one record for every CDR3 protein. The sample holds roughly 500,000 distinct CDR3 sequences, under 60% seen once. The specimen was peripheral blood or thyroid tissue (not recorded which). Source of these receptors: an adult woman with Graves' disease, either hyperthyroidism or ophthalmopathy (not recorded which).

The J gene is TRBJ2-5, the V gene TRBV9, with D tentatively TRBD1 or TRBD2 (5 bases each). This CDR3 is 14 amino acids long. Germline-derived CDR1 and CDR2 are SGDLS and YYNGEE. V was pared by 10 bases and J by 0 bases, with 16 bases between. CDR3 in amino acids: CARLGPMYQETQYF. CDR3 DNA: TGTGCCCGCCTGGGACCCATGTACCAAGAGACCCAGTACTTC.

This clonotype occurred many times. The CDR3 loop reads CASSVVDNTEAFF. In nucleotides, the CDR3 is TGTGCCAGCAGCGTAGTCGATAACACTGAAGCTTTCTTT. This chain joins TRBV9 and TRBJ1-1; D gene unclear. Trimming removed 0 bases at V and 2 bases at J, with 5 bases between. The germline gives CDR1 SGDLS, CDR2 YYNGEE. The CDR3 loop spans 13 amino acids.

The chain has TRBV14 and TRBJ2-3; no clear D gene. CDR3 length: 15 residues. Deletions cut 0 bases from V and 2 bases from J, with 9 bases between. CDR1 SGHDN and CDR2 FVKESK come from the germline V gene. The DNA of the CDR3 is TGTGCCAGCAGCCAAGAACCCTACAACACAGATACGCAGTATTTT. This gives the protein CASSQEPYNTDTQYF.

Many counts were recorded for this clonotype. This chain connects TRBV5-1 to TRBJ2-7, with no clear D. Germline V gene lookup returns CDR1 SGHRS and CDR2 YFSETQ. The CDR3 is 13 amino acids. V was shortened by 2 bases and J by 4 bases, with 10 bases between the two germline ends. The CDR3 coding sequence is TGCGCCAGCAGCTTTGAGCCACCGTACGAGCAGTACTTC. Protein sequence: CASSFEPPYEQYF.

This clonotype appeared many times. Its ends do not fully match the called genes, so a read error is possible. This chain joins TRBV12-3 or TRBV12-4 and TRBJ2-2, with a possible D match to TRBD1 (5 bases). This CDR3 has 15 residues. As DNA, the CDR3 is TGTGCCAGCGGTTTTGGGAAAGGGGACACCGGGGAGCTGTTTTTT. Translating it yields CASGFGKGDTGELFF.

CDR3 nucleotides: TGTGCCAGTAGCCTCGGAGGGGGCGTTTTTACAGATACGCAGTATTTT. This encodes CASSLGGGVFTDTQYF. The rearrangement links TRBV19 to TRBJ2-3; perhaps TRBD1 as D (7 bases). The V end lost 6 bases, the J end lost 3 bases, and 19 bases lay between the germline ends. The germline gives CDR1 LNHDA, CDR2 SQIVND (reference sequence). The CDR3 has 16 residues. Full variable domain (rest looked up from reference TRBV19 and TRBJ2-3): DGGITQSPKYLFRKEGQNVTLSCEQNLNHDAMYWYRQDPGQGLRLIYYSQIVNDFQKGDIAEGYSVSREKKESFPLTVTSAQKNPTAFYLCASSLGGGVFTDTQYFGPGTRLTVL.

This clonotype was seen a few times. The chain employs TRBV11-2 and TRBJ2-7; 11 nucleotides agree with TRBD2. The trim removed 5 bases at V and 1 base at J, leaving 7 bases unmatched. This CDR3 is built from 16 residues. CDR1 and CDR2 from the germline V gene are SGHAT and FQNNGV. CDR3 region: CASSIQGTSGSYEQYF. The CDR3 bases are TGTGCCAGCAGCATACAGGGGACTAGCGGATCCTACGAGCAGTACTTC.

This clonotype was recorded many times. This sequence joins TRBV2 and TRBJ1-2; no reliable D call. The CDR3 is made up of 12 amino acids. CDR1 SNHLY and CDR2 FYNNEI come from the germline V gene. The V end lost 4 bases, the J end lost 4 bases, and 7 bases lay between the germline ends. The CDR3 nucleotides read TGTGCCAGCAGTGGACCGAGCTATGGCTACACCTTC. As protein: CASSGPSYGYTF. The whole variable domain, filled in from reference TRBV2 and TRBJ1-2, reads EPEVTQTPSHQVTQMGQEVILRCVPISNHLYFYWYRQILGQKVEFLVSFYNNEISEKSEIFDDQFSVERPDGSNFTLKIRSTKLEDSAMYFCASSGPSYGYTFGSGTRLTVV.

The chain combines TRBV5-1 with TRBJ2-6, with 13 bases that match TRBD2. V was pared by 4 bases and J by 5 bases, with 3 bases of the junction left unmatched. Germline CDR1 reads SGHRS; CDR2 reads YFSETQ. The CDR3 contains 16 residues. CDR3 region: CASSPGTSGRANVLTF. Here the CDR3 DNA reads TGCGCCAGCAGCCCCGGGACTAGCGGGAGGGCCAACGTCCTGACTTTC.

This sequence joins TRBV12-3 or TRBV12-4 and TRBJ1-1, with a possible D match to TRBD1 (6 bases). V was trimmed by 2 bases and J by 2 bases, leaving 18 bases between them. The length of the CDR3 is 17 residues. The CDR3 here is CASSLSWGRDTNTEAFF. The DNA of the CDR3 is TGTGCCAGCAGTTTATCTTGGGGCAGGGACACTAACACTGAAGCTTTCTTT.

Of note for this clonotype: Here the CDR3 omits its conserved ending phenylalanine or tryptophan, so a read error is the likely source. J is TRBJ2-7 and V is TRBV15; D unresolved. CDR3 length: 12 amino acids. Germline values: CDR1 LNHNV, CDR2 YYDKDF (reference sequence). Trimming stripped 3 bases from V and 3 bases from J, with 6 bases between. The CDR3 reads CATSRGNYEQYL. CDR3 coding DNA: TGTGCCACCAGCAGGGGAAACTACGAGCAGTACCTC.

This sequence joins TRBV6-2 or TRBV6-3 and TRBJ2-5; TRBD1 might be the D (5 bases). V lost 6 bases to trimming and J lost 3 bases, with 11 bases between them. The CDR3 covers 13 residues. Germline V gives CDR1 MNHEY, CDR2 SVGEGT. The CDR3 coding sequence is TGTGCCAGCAGAAAGACAGCAAAAGAGACCCAGTACTTC. Translated, it gives CASRKTAKETQYF.

This clonotype was counted many times. The rearrangement uses TRBV7-3 and TRBJ2-2; the D is unclear. Germline CDR1 and CDR2: SGHTA and FQGTGA. V shed 3 bases and J shed 7 bases, with 21 bases lying between them. CDR3 size: 17 residues. This CDR3 reads CASSFSLEKVQSGELFF. In DNA form, the CDR3 reads TGTGCCAGCAGCTTCAGTTTGGAAAAGGTTCAAAGCGGGGAGCTGTTTTTT.